Listed here are 30 T cell receptor beta chains from one sample, sequenced in a study of blood T cell repertoires in COVID-19 (dated by TCRdb to 2019 to 2021). Library preparation used the immunoSEQ multiplex PCR assay. TCRdb mirrors the immuneACCESS table, restricted to in-frame sequences. Some clones are absent from its copies; in checked studies, under half trace to an unresolved V gene, and the reason for the others is unknown. This sample is represented by around 300,000 clones; over 75% of them were singletons. 9.5% to 11% of the sample comes from the top ten. Source material: peripheral blood. These receptors all come from a woman between 65 and 79 years old with acute or convalescent COVID-19.

This chain connects TRBV12-3 or TRBV12-4 to TRBJ2-1, with D possibly being TRBD2 (5 bases). This CDR3 is 13 amino acids long. Trimming removed 1 base from V and 4 bases from J, with 5 bases in between. CDR3 in amino acids: CASSLGRYNEQFF. CDR3 nucleotides: TGTGCCAGCAGTTTAGGGAGGTACAATGAGCAGTTCTTC.

This CDR3 is CASLVSGGDYGYTF. In DNA, the CDR3 is TGTGCCAGCCTCGTTTCGGGGGGAGACTATGGCTACACCTTC. This chain links TRBV28 with TRBJ1-2, with D tentatively TRBD1 (5 bases). Trimming removed 8 bases from V and 3 bases from J, with 16 bases in between. Germline CDR1 is MDHEN and CDR2 is SYDVKM. The CDR3 has 14 residues.

The chain has TRBV29-1 and TRBJ1-1; TRBD1 matches at 11 bases. Trimming removed 5 bases from V and 1 base from J; junction bases left unmatched: 6. Per germline, CDR1 SQVTM and CDR2 ANQGSEA. This CDR3 has 15 residues. The chain's CDR3 is CSVTGTGGTNTEAFF. In nucleotides, the CDR3 is TGCAGCGTTACCGGGACAGGGGGTACGAACACTGAAGCTTTCTTT.

V usage is TRBV9 and J usage is TRBJ1-2; a possible D gene is TRBD1 (5 bases). V was clipped by 0 bases and J by 7 bases, with 13 bases between them. CDR1 is SGDLS and CDR2 is YYNGEE in the germline V gene. The CDR3 contains 14 residues. CDR3 sequence (DNA): TGTGCCAGCAGCGTAGTGCAGGGAGGCGGTGGCTACACCTTC. Its protein is CASSVVQGGGGYTF.

V is TRBV24-1 and J is TRBJ1-5; TRBD1 aligns across 7 bases. This CDR3 is built from 14 residues. V was clipped by 3 bases and J by 3 bases; unmatched bases: 1. The germline V gene has CDR1 KGHDR and CDR2 SFDVKD. The CDR3 DNA is TGTGCCACCAGTGATGGGACAGTCAATCAGCCCCAGCATTTT. Translated: CATSDGTVNQPQHF.

The CDR3 sequence is CASSRQGADNTEAFF. The CDR3 coding sequence is TGTGCCAGCAGCAGACAGGGGGCCGACAACACTGAAGCTTTCTTT. The chain uses TRBV5-5 and TRBJ1-1, with 10 bases identical to TRBD1. The CDR3 covers 15 residues. V lost 4 bases to trimming and J lost 2 bases; unmatched junction nucleotides: 5. Germline values: CDR1 SGHKS, CDR2 YYEKEE (reference sequence).

This chain links TRBV3-1 (or the pseudogene TRBV3-2) with TRBJ2-5, with D possibly being TRBD1 (6 bases). CDR1 LGHDT and CDR2 YNNKEL come from the germline V gene (reference sequence). V was clipped by 8 bases and J by 1 base, with 11 bases between them. The CDR3 is 13 amino acids. In nucleotides, the CDR3 is TGTGCCAGCCAGAAAGGGGGCCAAGAGACCCAGTACTTC. Amino acid sequence: CASQKGGQETQYF.

J is TRBJ2-7 and V is TRBV3-1 (or the pseudogene TRBV3-2); D gene unclear. The CDR3 loop spans 14 amino acids. Between the trimmed V and J ends, which lost 4 bases and 0 bases, there was a span of 10 bases. CDR1 is LGHDT and CDR2 is YNNKEL in the germline V gene (reference sequence). In DNA form, the CDR3 reads TGTGCCAGCAGCCTGAGCGTTTACTCCTACGAGCAGTACTTC. Encoded protein: CASSLSVYSYEQYF.

The rearrangement links TRBV7-2 to TRBJ1-6; D not resolved. Germline V gives CDR1 SGHTA, CDR2 FQGNSA. The CDR3 covers 15 residues. Trimming stripped 2 bases from V and 7 bases from J, with 12 bases between. CDR3 loop: CASSLSQAVNSPLHF. The DNA of the CDR3 is TGTGCCAGCAGCTTAAGTCAGGCAGTCAATTCACCCCTCCACTTT.

The J gene is TRBJ1-5, the V gene TRBV6-1, with D possibly matching TRBD1 (6 bases). This CDR3 region has 12 residues. V lost 2 bases to trimming and J lost 14 bases, with 13 bases between them. Looked up from germline, CDR1 is MNHNS and CDR2 is SASEGT. CDR3 in DNA: TGTGCCAGCAGTGAATCCGGGACACGTGAGCATTTT. Translated, it gives CASSESGTREHF.

The J gene is TRBJ1-6, the V gene TRBV5-4, with a possible D match to TRBD1 (5 bases). This CDR3 contains 14 residues. V lost 0 bases to trimming and J lost 10 bases, with 11 bases between them. Germline lookup yields CDR1 SGHNT and CDR2 YYREEE (reference sequence). The CDR3 nucleotides are TGTGCCAGCAGCTTGGAGGGACTGTTGTCACCCCTCCACTTT. This sequence encodes CASSLEGLLSPLHF.

This clone was seen once. Different DNA sequences within this sample yield the same CDR3. The chain is built from TRBV27 and TRBJ1-2, with a possible D match to TRBD1 (5 bases). CDR1 MNHEY and CDR2 SMNVEV come from the germline V gene (reference sequence). The CDR3 consists of 13 residues. V was cut by 3 bases and J by 8 bases, with 13 bases left in between. In nucleotides, the CDR3 is TGTGCCAGCAGTTTTAGGGGTGGGGAAGGCTACACCTTC. Protein product: CASSFRGGEGYTF.

The chain combines TRBV11-3 with TRBJ2-3; either TRBD1 or TRBD2 may supply D (6 bases each). Germline CDR1 is SGHNT and CDR2 is YENEEA. Trimming left V 5 bases short and J 2 bases short, with 11 bases between. This CDR3 is built from 14 residues. CDR3 sequence: CASSLGGLTDTQYF. The CDR3, as DNA: TGTGCCAGCAGCCTAGGGGGGCTCACAGATACGCAGTATTTT.

This clone was counted a few times. The CDR3 bases are TGTGCCAGCAGCTTGACACAGGGGCGAAATTCACCCCTCCACTTT. Translation gives CASSLTQGRNSPLHF. The V call is TRBV5-4, the J call TRBJ1-6; 7 bases are a match to TRBD1. V lost 1 base, J lost 7 bases, and 5 bases stayed unmatched. The CDR3 loop spans 15 amino acids. Germline V lookup: CDR1 SGHNT, CDR2 YYREEE (reference sequence). The full variable domain, with the rest looked up from reference TRBV5-4 and TRBJ1-6, is ETGVTQSPTHLIKTRGQQVTLRCSSQSGHNTVSWYQQALGQGPQFIFQYYREEENGRGNFPPRFSGLQFPNYSSELNVNALELDDSALYLCASSLTQGRNSPLHFGNGTRLTVT.

V gene TRBV11-2 combines with J gene TRBJ2-2; D not resolved. The CDR3 covers 13 residues. V lost 1 base and J 9 bases, leaving 9 bases between the germline ends. CDR1 is SGHAT, CDR2 FQNNGV, per germline. The CDR3 region is CASSLGSIRELFF. CDR3 in DNA: TGTGCCAGCAGCTTAGGGAGTATCCGGGAGCTGTTTTTT.

The gene calls are TRBV19 and TRBJ1-5; TRBD1 might be the D (5 bases). CDR1 LNHDA and CDR2 SQIVND come from the germline V gene (reference sequence). Trimming took off 1 base at V and 6 bases at J, with 16 bases between the two ends. The CDR3 spans 16 residues. This chain's CDR3 is CASSIGWRQIFQPQHF. The DNA for the CDR3 is TGTGCCAGTAGTATAGGGTGGCGACAGATTTTTCAGCCCCAGCATTTT. Full variable domain (remainder filled in from reference TRBV19 and TRBJ1-5): DGGITQSPKYLFRKEGQNVTLSCEQNLNHDAMYWYRQDPGQGLRLIYYSQIVNDFQKGDIAEGYSVSREKKESFPLTVTSAQKNPTAFYLCASSIGWRQIFQPQHFGDGTRLSIL.

This clone has just a few counts. Other DNA sequences in this specimen translate into the identical CDR3. This chain connects TRBV5-1 to TRBJ1-3; 7 bases align to TRBD1. The CDR3 totals 14 residues. Germline V gene sequence: CDR1 SGHRS, CDR2 YFSETQ. V was pared by 3 bases and J by 2 bases, with 2 bases of the junction left unmatched. The CDR3 loop is CASSSTGAGNTIYF. The DNA for the CDR3 is TGCGCCAGCAGCTCAACAGGGGCTGGAAACACCATATATTTT.

The chain employs TRBV6-5 and TRBJ1-1, with D perhaps matching TRBD1 (5 bases). The CDR3 runs 15 residues. The V end lost 0 bases, the J end lost 7 bases, and 15 bases lay between the germline ends. The V gene's germline CDR1 is MNHEY and CDR2 SVGAGI. CDR3 DNA: TGTGCCAGCAGTTACTCCACGCCGGTCGGGGGTGAAGCTTTCTTT. Protein product: CASSYSTPVGGEAFF.

This sequence joins TRBV30 and TRBJ1-2; 10 nucleotides align to TRBD1. Germline loops: CDR1 GTSNPN, CDR2 SVGIG (reference sequence). V trimming: 3 bases; J trimming: 4 bases; junction bases outside the gene matches: 5. The CDR3 length is 14 residues. CDR3 bases: TGTGCCTGGAGCGGAGACAGGGGGCCCTATGGCTACACCTTC. Protein sequence: CAWSGDRGPYGYTF.

The CDR3 region is CASSQDAGATQPQHF. In DNA form, the CDR3 reads TGTGCCAGCAGCCAAGATGCGGGGGCCACTCAGCCCCAGCATTTT. The chain couples TRBV3-1 (or the pseudogene TRBV3-2) to TRBJ1-5, with D possibly being TRBD1 (6 bases). This CDR3 contains 15 residues. V shed 0 bases and J shed 6 bases, with 12 bases lying between them. CDR1 LGHDT and CDR2 YNNKEL come from the germline V gene (reference sequence).

The gene calls are TRBV9 and TRBJ2-7; 7 nucleotides match TRBD1. This CDR3 has 15 residues. Trimming took 2 bases from V and 4 from J; bases not matched to a gene: 9. Germline values: CDR1 SGDLS, CDR2 YYNGEE. The CDR3 DNA is TGTGCCAGCAGCGTTGGGCCGGGACAGATGTACGAGCAGTACTTC. Translated: CASSVGPGQMYEQYF.

The CDR3 spells CASSSRGIDTGELFF. In DNA, the CDR3 is TGTGCCAGCAGTTCTAGGGGGATCGACACCGGGGAGCTGTTTTTT. The V and J genes are TRBV6-7 and TRBJ2-2; possible D gene TRBD1, 6 bases. TRBV6-7 is designated an ORF whose function remains uncertain. The CDR3 is 15 residues long. V lost 4 bases to trimming and J lost 3 bases, with 12 bases between them.

This chain connects TRBV27 to TRBJ1-2; 10 bases agree with TRBD1. The CDR3 is 16 amino acids. Germline-derived CDR1 and CDR2 are MNHEY and SMNVEV (reference sequence). V gave up 0 bases and J gave up 8 bases; unmatched junction bases: 9. CDR3 sequence (DNA): TGTGCCAGCAGTTTATCGGGGGGGACAGGGGCGGGCGGCTACACCTTC. Translation gives CASSLSGGTGAGGYTF.

The chain uses TRBV10-3 and TRBJ1-6, with 11 nucleotides matching TRBD1. The CDR3 spans 15 residues. V lost 4 bases to trimming and J lost 9 bases; unmatched junction nucleotides: 5. Germline CDR1 is ENHRY and CDR2 is SYGVKD. CDR3 loop: CAISGPGQGGSPLHF. CDR3 nucleotides: TGTGCCATCAGTGGGCCGGGACAGGGGGGTTCACCCCTCCACTTT.

This clone came up a few times. The chain is built from TRBV2 and TRBJ2-7, with TRBD1 matching 7 bases. CDR1 is SNHLY, CDR2 FYNNEI, per germline. The CDR3 contains 12 residues. J gave up 4 bases and V 9 bases, and 6 bases lay outside the gene matches. The CDR3 protein is CARDRPGYEQYF. Here the CDR3 DNA reads TGTGCCAGGGACAGGCCCGGATACGAGCAGTACTTC.

DNA for the CDR3: TGCAGTCCCCGACTGACGGCTGGCTACACCTTC. The encoded protein is CSPRLTAGYTF. The V gene is TRBV20-1, the J gene TRBJ1-2; D is undetermined. Germline CDR1 is DFQATT and CDR2 is SNEGSKA (reference sequence). The CDR3 consists of 11 residues. V gave up 8 bases and J gave up 7 bases, with 14 bases separating them.

This chain connects TRBV6-1 to TRBJ2-2; unclear D gene. The CDR3 totals 16 residues. Looked up from germline, CDR1 is MNHNS and CDR2 is SASEGT. Trimming removed 0 bases from V and 0 bases from J, with 8 bases in between. The CDR3 DNA reads as TGTGCCAGCAGTGAAGCGGCCGCCTCGAACACCGGGGAGCTGTTTTTT. Amino acid sequence: CASSEAAASNTGELFF.

The chain couples TRBV18 to TRBJ1-4; a weak D match, TRBD1 (6 bases). Looked up from germline, CDR1 is KGHSH and CDR2 is LQKENI. The V end lost 0 bases, the J end lost 8 bases, and 16 bases lay between the germline ends. The CDR3 runs 16 residues. The CDR3 reads CASSPPSGRGGEKLFF. The CDR3 DNA reads TGTGCCAGCTCACCACCGTCAGGCAGGGGAGGGGAAAAACTGTTTTTT. Combining the CDR3 with reference TRBV18 and TRBJ1-4 gives the whole variable domain NAGVMQNPRHLVRRRGQEARLRCSPMKGHSHVYWYRQLPEEGLKFMVYLQKENIIDESGMPKERFSAEFPKEGPSILRIQQVVRGDSAAYFCASSPPSGRGGEKLFFGSGTQLSVL.

The rearrangement links TRBV29-1 to TRBJ1-1, with D possibly TRBD1 on 5 matching bases. V lost 6 bases, J lost 10 bases, and 18 bases lay in between. Germline assignment: CDR1 SQVTM and CDR2 ANQGSEA. The CDR3 length is 12 residues. CDR3 DNA sequence: TGCAGCGTGGGAAAGGGTGGGGGGGTAGCTTTCTTT. This encodes CSVGKGGGVAFF.

The V gene is TRBV10-1, the J gene TRBJ2-2; TRBD2 might be the D (5 bases). V was cut by 2 bases and J by 3 bases, with 7 bases left in between. Germline CDR1 reads WNHNN; CDR2 reads SYGVQD (reference sequence). The CDR3 covers 14 residues. CDR3 nucleotide sequence: TGCGCCAGCAGTGAGCGGGGAGACACCGGGGAGCTGTTTTTT. Translation: CASSERGDTGELFF.